The 3 T cell receptor beta chains below all came from one sample that was sequenced in a study of T cells in women clearing cervical HPV infection. Here immunoSEQ multiplex PCR was the method, and the copy in TCRdb shows in-frame clones only, minus some. The repertoire table contains some 33,000 clones. Material for sequencing was blood buffy coat. Every receptor here comes from a woman aged 18 to 75 with a cervical HPV16 infection that either progressed to CIN3+ or cleared (not recorded which).

In the case of this clone: The sequenced fragment ends 3 residues before the CDR3 boundary, so the rest is inferred from the germline J gene. The V and J genes are TRBV6-2 or TRBV6-3 and TRBJ1-5, with D unresolved. This CDR3 is built from 15 residues. Trimming cost V 7 bases and J 0 bases, with 13 bases left between them. Looked up from germline, CDR1 is MNHEY and CDR2 is SVGEGT. CDR3 sequence reads: CASTPRGYSNQPQHF. Partial CDR3 DNA: TGTGCCAGCACCCCCCGAGGGTATAGCAATCAGCCC.

In the case of this clone: The read is 3 residues too short to cover the CDR3 end, so that end is filled in from the germline J gene. This rearrangement joins TRBV20-1 to TRBJ2-1, with 7 positions matching TRBD2. The CDR3 sequence is 14 residues long. The junction had 13 bases not matched to a gene; V was cut back by 6 bases and J by 8 bases. CDR1 is DFQATT and CDR2 is SNEGSKA in the germline V gene (reference sequence). This CDR3 is CSAGTSVAGHEQFF. The sequenced CDR3 bases are TGCAGTGCGGGCACTAGCGTGGCGGGCCATGAG.

Regarding this clone: The CDR3 extends 3 residues past the end of the read, so its final part is completed from the germline J gene. The V and J genes are TRBV5-6 and TRBJ2-3; tentatively, D is TRBD1 or TRBD2 (5 bases each). The CDR3 has 15 residues. CDR1 is SGHDT and CDR2 is YYEEEE in the germline V gene. CDR3 residues: CASSPRGVGQETQYF. The covered CDR3 bases are TGTGCCAGCAGCCCCCGAGGGGTTGGCCAAGAGACG.